The 28 T cell receptor beta chains listed next were all sequenced from one sample in a study of OX40 agonist ivuxolimab in advanced cancers. Libraries were prepared by immunoSEQ multiplex PCR; TCRdb keeps only in-frame clonotypes and omits some of them. The sample contains about 70,000 clones, over 85% of which appear only once. The starting material was CD4+ or CD8+ T cells sorted from blood, obtained in a trial of the OX40 agonist ivuxolimab. These receptors were collected from an adult with an advanced solid tumor such as melanoma, head and neck, liver or kidney cancer.

The J gene is TRBJ2-3, the V gene TRBV18; no firm D call. Germline CDR1 is KGHSH and CDR2 is LQKENI. The CDR3 totals 12 residues. V lost 3 bases to trimming and J lost 5 bases, with 6 bases between them. The CDR3 region has the DNA TGTGCCAGCTCACCCCGGCTAGATACGCAGTATTTT. It encodes CASSPRLDTQYF.

The chain links TRBV7-3 to TRBJ2-5; D possibly corresponds to TRBD1 (6 bases). CDR1 and CDR2 (germline): SGHTA, FQGTGA. The ends were cut back, 5 bases at V and 3 bases at J, with 10 bases in the middle. The CDR3 has 13 residues. CDR3 sequence: CASSHRVEETQYF. DNA of the CDR3: TGTGCCAGCAGCCACAGGGTGGAAGAGACCCAGTACTTC.

Written as DNA, the CDR3 is TGTGCCAGCGGACGGGGGGGAGGGCCCCACGAGCAGTACTTC. It encodes CASGRGGGPHEQYF. This chain links TRBV28 with TRBJ2-7; 8 nucleotides match TRBD2. This CDR3 spans 14 amino acids. Germline values: CDR1 MDHEN, CDR2 SYDVKM. The J segment lost 5 bases and the V segment lost 8 bases, leaving 11 bases of the junction unmatched. The whole variable domain, filled in from reference TRBV28 and TRBJ2-7, reads DVKVTQSSRYLVKRTGEKVFLECVQDMDHENMFWYRQDPGLGLRLIYFSYDVKMKEKGDIPEGYSVSREKKERFSLILESASTNQTSMYLCASGRGGGPHEQYFGPGTRLTVT.

The chain employs TRBV6-5 and TRBJ1-2, with TRBD1 identical over 7 bases. This CDR3 is 13 amino acids long. With 0 bases clipped from V and 8 bases from J, the junction kept 3 bases outside the gene matches. Looked up from germline, CDR1 is MNHEY and CDR2 is SVGAGI. DNA of the CDR3: TGTGCCAGCAGTTACTCAGGGGACAGAGGCTACACCTTC. This encodes CASSYSGDRGYTF.

The chain combines TRBV18 with TRBJ1-4; D is unresolved. The CDR3 has 12 amino acids. Germline values: CDR1 KGHSH, CDR2 LQKENI. Trimming removed 2 bases from V and 16 bases from J, with 14 bases in between. The CDR3 loop is CASSPGNIRQFF. CDR3 nucleotides: TGTGCCAGCTCACCAGGGAATATCCGTCAGTTTTTT.

The rearrangement joins TRBV15 to TRBJ1-2; perhaps TRBD1 as D (6 bases). Germline V lookup: CDR1 LNHNV, CDR2 YYDKDF (reference sequence). The CDR3 spans 16 residues. Deletions cut 3 bases from V and 5 bases from J, with 19 bases between. The CDR3 protein is CATSRGGAQTIYGYTF. Here the CDR3 DNA reads TGTGCCACCAGCAGGGGGGGGGCGCAGACCATATATGGCTACACCTTC. The variable domain in full, with the rest retrieved from reference TRBV15 and TRBJ1-2, is DAMVIQNPRYQVTQFGKPVTLSCSQTLNHNVMYWYQQKSSQAPKLLFHYYDKDFNNEADTPDNFQSRRPNTSFCFLDIRSPGLGDTAMYLCATSRGGAQTIYGYTFGSGTRLTVV.

V and J are TRBV2 and TRBJ2-3; D call uncertain. Deletions cut 6 bases from V and 0 bases from J, with 13 bases between. This CDR3 region has 15 residues. Germline CDR1 is SNHLY and CDR2 is FYNNEI. The CDR3 DNA follows: TGTGCCAGCAGCCCCCTGCCCCAGAGCACAGATACGCAGTATTTT. Encoded protein: CASSPLPQSTDTQYF.

The chain joins TRBV18 to TRBJ1-2; no clear D. Germline V gene data show CDR1 as KGHSH and CDR2 as LQKENI. This CDR3 has 12 amino acids. With 5 bases removed from V and 8 bases from J, the gap between germline ends came to 12 bases. The CDR3 DNA reads TGTGCCAGCTCAACCGATCAAAGGGGCTACACCTTC. This sequence encodes CASSTDQRGYTF.

This chain connects TRBV6-6 to TRBJ2-2; 7 nucleotides agree with TRBD1. Germline lookup yields CDR1 MNHNY and CDR2 SVGAGI (reference sequence). CDR3 length: 15 amino acids. J gave up 4 bases and V 6 bases, and 8 bases lay outside the gene matches. The CDR3 loop is CASSPDRAGTGELFF. The CDR3 DNA is TGTGCCAGCAGCCCCGACAGGGCGGGCACCGGGGAGCTGTTTTTT.

V is TRBV9 and J is TRBJ1-4; D is uncertain. The CDR3 has 13 residues. CDR1 is SGDLS and CDR2 is YYNGEE in the germline V gene. The V gene lost 2 bases and the J gene lost 7 bases, with 9 bases spanning the gap. The DNA for the CDR3 is TGTGCCAGCAGCGTTTTAAGTGGTGAAAAACTGTTTTTT. Its protein is CASSVLSGEKLFF. Full variable domain (outside the CDR3, taken from reference TRBV9 and TRBJ1-4): DSGVTQTPKHLITATGQRVTLRCSPRSGDLSVYWYQQSLDQGLQFLIQYYNGEERAKGNILERFSAQQFPDLHSELNLSSLELGDSALYFCASSVLSGEKLFFGSGTQLSVL.

The chain joins TRBV7-9 to TRBJ2-1; possibly TRBD2 for D (6 bases). Germline CDR1 reads SEHNR; CDR2 reads FQNEAQ (reference sequence). The CDR3 loop spans 12 amino acids. The V and J ends lost 5 bases and 9 bases respectively, with 11 bases between them. CDR3 nucleotide sequence: TGTGCCAGCAGCCCTAGCGCCAGTGAGCAGTTCTTC. It translates to CASSPSASEQFF.

The chain combines TRBV28 with TRBJ2-7; maybe TRBD1 (5 bases). V was trimmed by 2 bases and J by 0 bases, leaving 11 bases between them. CDR1 MDHEN and CDR2 SYDVKM come from the germline V gene. CDR3 size: 15 residues. CDR3 loop: CASSLGRARSYEQYF. CDR3 DNA: TGTGCCAGCAGTTTAGGCAGGGCCCGCTCCTACGAGCAGTACTTC.

The CDR3 DNA sequence: TGCGCCAGCAGCCAAGATAGGTGGCTAGCGGGAGCCCCAGATACGCAGTATTTT. Its protein product is CASSQDRWLAGAPDTQYF. The rearrangement links TRBV4-1 to TRBJ2-3, with 10 bases that match TRBD2. This CDR3 region has 18 residues. With 0 bases clipped from V and 4 bases from J, the junction kept 10 bases outside the gene matches. CDR1 and CDR2 (germline): MGHRA, YSYEKL.

This clone was seen only once. The chain links TRBV5-6 to TRBJ2-5; TRBD1 aligns across 11 bases. Germline CDR1 SGHDT, CDR2 YYEEEE. The CDR3 covers 14 residues. After removal of 7 bases from V and 6 bases from J, the junction contained 8 bases not matched to a gene. CDR3 in DNA: TGTGCCAGCGGGACCCGGACAGGGGGCCAGACCCAGTACTTC. This codes for CASGTRTGGQTQYF.

The chain employs TRBV5-4 and TRBJ2-3; D remains ambiguous. The V end lost 4 bases, the J end lost 2 bases, and 2 bases lay between the germline ends. This CDR3 contains 11 residues. The V gene's germline CDR1 is SGHNT and CDR2 YYREEE (reference sequence). The CDR3 loop is CASSNTDTQYF. DNA for the CDR3: TGTGCCAGCAGCAACACAGATACGCAGTATTTT. Variable domain in full (rest from reference TRBV5-4 and TRBJ2-3): ETGVTQSPTHLIKTRGQQVTLRCSSQSGHNTVSWYQQALGQGPQFIFQYYREEENGRGNFPPRFSGLQFPNYSSELNVNALELDDSALYLCASSNTDTQYFGPGTRLTVL.

This chain links TRBV4-2 with TRBJ2-3, with D perhaps matching TRBD2 (5 bases). Germline V gene sequence: CDR1 LGHNA, CDR2 YNFKEQ. Trimming pared 2 bases from V and 8 bases from J, leaving 8 bases between. CDR3 size: 12 residues. The CDR3 protein is CASSQLAGTQYF. In nucleotides, the CDR3 is TGTGCCAGCAGCCAACTTGCGGGTACGCAGTATTTT.

The V gene is TRBV5-1, the J gene TRBJ2-7; D is perhaps TRBD1 (7 bases). CDR1 and CDR2 from the germline V gene are SGHRS and YFSETQ. Trimming took off 4 bases at V and 1 base at J, with 12 bases between the two ends. The CDR3 consists of 14 residues. The CDR3 loop is CASSVTGRSYEQYF. CDR3 sequence (DNA): TGCGCCAGCAGCGTGACAGGGAGGTCCTACGAGCAGTACTTC.

The gene calls are TRBV25-1 and TRBJ1-6, with D perhaps TRBD1 (5 bases). The germline CDR1 and CDR2 sequences are MGHDK and SYGVNS. The CDR3 length is 14 residues. V was trimmed by 0 bases and J by 11 bases, leaving 11 bases between them. CDR3 sequence reads: CASSEYRVVAPLHF. The DNA of the CDR3 is TGTGCCAGCAGTGAATACAGGGTTGTGGCACCCCTCCACTTT.

The chain recombines TRBV11-2 with TRBJ2-5; the D is unclear. From germline, CDR1 is SGHAT and CDR2 FQNNGV. The CDR3 is 13 residues long. V gave up 4 bases and J gave up 4 bases, with 10 bases separating them. CDR3 region: CASSSLIRETQYF. The CDR3 DNA reads TGTGCCAGCAGCTCCCTTATCCGAGAGACCCAGTACTTC.

The V and J genes are TRBV19 and TRBJ1-5; D is unclear. Germline assignment: CDR1 LNHDA and CDR2 SQIVND (reference sequence). The length of the CDR3 is 16 residues. Trimming cost V 3 bases and J 0 bases, with 12 bases left between them. The CDR3 region has the DNA TGTGCCAGTAGTATCGGATACGTTTATAGCAATCAGCCCCAGCATTTT. Its protein is CASSIGYVYSNQPQHF.

The J gene is TRBJ1-2, the V gene TRBV19, with D maybe TRBD1 (5 bases). Trimming cost V 5 bases and J 8 bases, with 15 bases left between them. The CDR3 covers 13 residues. Looked up from germline, CDR1 is LNHDA and CDR2 is SQIVND (reference sequence). Written as DNA, the CDR3 is TGTGCCAGTAGTCCCATGACGGAGGGGGGCTACACCTTC. Amino acids: CASSPMTEGGYTF.

The V and J genes are TRBV2 and TRBJ2-5, with TRBD1 matching over 8 bases. The length of the CDR3 is 13 residues. CDR1 SNHLY and CDR2 FYNNEI come from the germline V gene. V dropped 7 bases and J dropped 5; count of bases not matched to a gene: 6. The CDR3, as DNA: TGTGCCAGCACAGTGGACAGGGCGGAGACCCAGTACTTC. Its translation is CASTVDRAETQYF.

V gene TRBV5-1 combines with J gene TRBJ2-7, with D unresolved. Deletions cut 3 bases from V and 1 base from J, with 14 bases between. Germline CDR1 is SGHRS and CDR2 is YFSETQ. This CDR3 spans 15 amino acids. The CDR3, as DNA: TGCGCCAGCAGCTCACAGCGCGGCGGATCCTACGAGCAGTACTTC. Its protein product is CASSSQRGGSYEQYF.

The chain joins TRBV11-2 to TRBJ1-2, with D maybe TRBD1 (6 bases). CDR3 length: 13 residues. Germline CDR1 is SGHAT and CDR2 is FQNNGV. Trimming cost V 6 bases and J 8 bases, with 16 bases left between them. CDR3 DNA sequence: TGTGCCAGCAGTTTTCAGGGGTTTATGGGCTACACCTTC. Translating gives CASSFQGFMGYTF. Full variable domain (rest looked up from reference TRBV11-2 and TRBJ1-2): EAGVAQSPRYKIIEKRQSVAFWCNPISGHATLYWYQQILGQGPKLLIQFQNNGVVDDSQLPKDRFSAERLKGVDSTLKIQPAKLEDSAVYLCASSFQGFMGYTFGSGTRLTVV.

The rearrangement links TRBV18 to TRBJ1-5; D remains unclear. Trimming took off 3 bases at V and 6 bases at J, with 12 bases between the two ends. CDR1 is KGHSH and CDR2 is LQKENI in the germline V gene. The CDR3 consists of 14 residues. In nucleotides, the CDR3 is TGTGCCAGCTCACCGGGATGGGAGATTCAGCCCCAGCATTTT. Protein sequence: CASSPGWEIQPQHF.

The rearrangement uses TRBV29-1 and TRBJ2-3, with a possible D match to TRBD2 (5 bases). This CDR3 spans 11 amino acids. CDR1 and CDR2 (germline): SQVTM, ANQGSEA. V shed 3 bases and J shed 6 bases, with 7 bases lying between them. CDR3 DNA: TGCAGCGTTGAGCGGGCCGATACGCAGTATTTT. This translates into CSVERADTQYF.

This clone was seen a handful of times. This chain uses TRBV21-1 with TRBJ2-7; TRBD1, as called in the table, went unchecked against the DNA. TRBV21-1 is listed as a pseudogene. This CDR3 comprises 14 residues. The DNA for the CDR3 is TGTGCCAGCAGCAAAGACAGGTTCGGTTACGAGCAGTACTTC. It encodes CASSKDRFGYEQYF.

V gene TRBV7-8 combines with J gene TRBJ1-2; 8 bases are a match to TRBD1. CDR3 length equals 17 residues. CDR1 and CDR2 (germline): SGHVS, FQNEAQ. V was clipped by 1 base and J by 4 bases; unmatched bases: 11. The CDR3 sequence: CASSLGLGGTGGYGYTF. CDR3 in DNA: TGTGCCAGCAGCTTAGGGTTGGGAGGGACAGGCGGCTATGGCTACACCTTC.